This T cell receptor beta chain was recovered during a study of technical replicates of blood from a handful of donors (dated by TCRdb to the late 2010s). The method behind the library was the immunoSEQ multiplex PCR assay. TCRdb re-hosts the immuneACCESS table, in-frame sequences only. Its copies lack some clones; in the studies checked, an unresolved V gene accounts for under half of them, and the cause for the rest is not known. The sample table shows under 85,000 clones, and 95% to 97% are seen once. The top ten hold more than 0.25% of the sample. Of note for this clone: Its antigen target is currently unknown. Within one base of it there is no much larger clone, and no base qualities were kept.

From a lookup of the germline V gene, CDR1 and CDR2 are SGHTA and FQGNSA. Taken from cysteine to phenylalanine, the CDR3 has 16 residues. Only CDR3 DNA is held: 48 bases, read in frame from base 1. Unmatched junction bases come to 6, with V trimmed by 0 bases and J by 5 bases. The material sequenced was T cells isolated from PBMCs. The sequence derives from a human donor in good health. Recombination joined TRBV7-2 with TRBJ2-3; 9 bases in between match TRBD2. The CDR3 protein: CASSLAVAGAGDTQYF. Read as DNA, the sequence is TGTGCCAGCAGCTTAGCGGTAGCGGGAGCTGGAGATACGCAGTATTTT.